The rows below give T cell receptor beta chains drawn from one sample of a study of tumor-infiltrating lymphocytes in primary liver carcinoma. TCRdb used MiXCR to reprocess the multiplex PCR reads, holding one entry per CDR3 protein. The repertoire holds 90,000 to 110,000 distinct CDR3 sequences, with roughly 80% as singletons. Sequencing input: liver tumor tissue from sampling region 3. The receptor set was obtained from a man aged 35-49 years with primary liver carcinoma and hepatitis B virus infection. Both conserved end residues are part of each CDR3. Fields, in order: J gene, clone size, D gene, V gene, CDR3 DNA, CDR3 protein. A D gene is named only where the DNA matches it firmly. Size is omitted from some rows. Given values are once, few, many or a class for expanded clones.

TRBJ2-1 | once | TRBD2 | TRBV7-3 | TGTGCCAGCAGCCATGATCCGGGACTAGCGTCCAGCTCCTACAATGAGCAGTTCTTC | CASSHDPGLASSSYNEQFF
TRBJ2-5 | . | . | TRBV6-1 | TGTGCCAGCAGTGAAAATTTAATGGGGGCGGCCATTGGAGGGACCCAATACTTC | CASSENLMGAAIGGTQYF
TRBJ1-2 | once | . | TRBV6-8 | TGTGCCAGCGGTTACTCGGCGAGTGCGTACAGGATGGACTATGGCTACACCTTC | CASGYSASAYRMDYGYTF
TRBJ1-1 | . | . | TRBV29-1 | TGCTGCGCTCAGAGCCAGAAGAATACTGAGGCTTTCTTT | CCAQSQKNTEAFF
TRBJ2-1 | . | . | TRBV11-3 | TGTGCCAGCAGCCCCCCGTCTAGCATCATTTCTGAGCAATTCTTC | CASSPPSSIISEQFF
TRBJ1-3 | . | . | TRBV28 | TGTGCCAGCAGTCTTTCAGGGAGAGACACTATATATTTT | CASSLSGRDTIYF
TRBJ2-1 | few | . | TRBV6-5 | TGTACCAACAGTTACGCCGTATTAAATGAGCAGTTCTTC | CTNSYAVLNEQFF
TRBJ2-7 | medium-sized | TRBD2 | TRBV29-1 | TGCAGCGTCGGGACTAGCGGGAGGTCTGGGGAGCAGTACTTC | CSVGTSGRSGEQYF
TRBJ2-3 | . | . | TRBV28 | TGTGTCAGTGTGTATCGGAGGGGGACAGATACGCAGTATTTT | CVSVYRRGTDTQYF
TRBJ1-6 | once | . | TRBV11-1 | TGTGCCAGCAGCCGGACACTTGTTACATCCCTCCACTTT | CASSRTLVTSLHF
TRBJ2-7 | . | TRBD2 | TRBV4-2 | TGTGCCAGCAGCCACGAGGCTAGCGGGACGGACGAACAGTACTTC | CASSHEASGTDEQYF
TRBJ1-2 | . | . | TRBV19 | TGTGCCAGTAGCCCTGAGCTCAACTATGGCTACACCTTC | CASSPELNYGYTF
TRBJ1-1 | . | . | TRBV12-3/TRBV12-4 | TGTGCCAGCACTCGACAGCTGAACACTGAAGCTTTCTTT | CASTRQLNTEAFF
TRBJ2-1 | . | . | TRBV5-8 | TGTGCCAACAGCCCCTCAGTAATGGGAGGTTATGAGCAGTTCTTC | CANSPSVMGGYEQFF
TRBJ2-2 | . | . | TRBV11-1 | TGTGCCAGCAGCTATGCAGGACCTTTCGGGGAGCTGTTTTTT | CASSYAGPFGELFF
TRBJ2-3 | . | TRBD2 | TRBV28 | TGTGCTATCGGAGCGGGAGGCATTCAGGATACGAAGTATTTT | CAIGAGGIQDTKYF
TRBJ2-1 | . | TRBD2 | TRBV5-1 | TGCGTCAGCAGCTCGAGGGGTCTAGCGGGATGGAACTACTACAATGAGCAGTTCTTC | CVSSSRGLAGWNYYNEQFF
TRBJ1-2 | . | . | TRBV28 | TGTGCCGGCAGCGCTAGCGGTCTCTATGGCTACACCTTC | CAGSASGLYGYTF
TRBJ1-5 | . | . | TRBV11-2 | TGTGCCAACAACTTAGTAGGGGTAACAGGTAGCAATCAGCCCCAGCATTTT | CANNLVGVTGSNQPQHF
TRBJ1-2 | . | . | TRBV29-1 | TGCAGCGTACCGGGAGAAAACTATGATTACACCTTC | CSVPGENYDYTF
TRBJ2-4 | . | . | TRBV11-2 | TGTGCCAGCAGCTTAGATAGAGCAGGTCTAACCAAAAACGTTCAGTACTTC | CASSLDRAGLTKNVQYF
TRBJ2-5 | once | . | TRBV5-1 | TGCGCCAGCAGCTTTAGCAGACAAGAGATCCAGTACTTC | CASSFSRQEIQYF
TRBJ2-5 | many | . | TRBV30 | TGTGCCTGGAGTTCCAGGGGGGGCGCGGGGACCCAGTACTTC | CAWSSRGGAGTQYF
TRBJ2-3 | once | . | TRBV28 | TGTGCCAGCAGGCTTCGCGAGGGCCTAGGCACAGATACGCAGTGTTTT | CASRLREGLGTDTQCF
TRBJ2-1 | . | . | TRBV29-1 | TGCAGCGTTGAGAATAAGCAGTTATTC | CSVENKQLF
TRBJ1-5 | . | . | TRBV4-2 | TGTGCCAACAGCGAGGCGGCAGGGGCAGGCAATCAGCCCCAGCATTTT | CANSEAAGAGNQPQHF
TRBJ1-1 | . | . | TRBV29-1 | TGCAGCGGTGGACCGGGTTGGGGGAAGAACACTAAAGCTTTCTTT | CSGGPGWGKNTKAFF
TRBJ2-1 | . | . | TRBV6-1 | TGTGCCAGCGCAAGGGGCTTCAATGAGCGGTTCTTC | CASARGFNERFF
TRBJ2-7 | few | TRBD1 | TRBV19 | TGTGCCAGTAATCCGACAGGGATGGGGTACGAGCAGTACTTC | CASNPTGMGYEQYF
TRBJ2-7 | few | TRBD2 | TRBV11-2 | TGTGCCAGCAGCTTAGAAGCTAGCGGGAGCCACGATCAATACTTC | CASSLEASGSHDQYF
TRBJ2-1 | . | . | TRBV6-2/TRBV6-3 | TGTGCCAACAGTTTGGACGCTACCTATGAGCAGTTCTTC | CANSLDATYEQFF
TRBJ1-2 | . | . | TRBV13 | TGTGCTAGCAGCTCCCCCGAAGTCTATGGCTACACCTTC | CASSSPEVYGYTF
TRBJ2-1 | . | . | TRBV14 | TGTGCCAGCAGTCGTCGACTGGGGGGCCGGATAAATGAGCAGTTATTC | CASSRRLGGRINEQLF
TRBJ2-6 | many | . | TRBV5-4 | TGTGCCAGCAGCCCCGGGTCTTTCTTCTCTGGGGCCAACGTCCTGACTTTC | CASSPGSFFSGANVLTF
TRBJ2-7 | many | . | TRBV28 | TGTGCCAGCAGTTCCCCCTGGGGCGAGCAGTACTTC | CASSSPWGEQYF
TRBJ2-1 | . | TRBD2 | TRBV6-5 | TGTGCCAGCAGTCCCTCGACCGGGGGGAACAATGAGCAGCTCTTC | CASSPSTGGNNEQLF
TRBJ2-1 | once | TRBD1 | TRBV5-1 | TGCCCCAGTAGCTTAACAGGGGTCAATGAGCAGTTCTTC | CPSSLTGVNEQFF
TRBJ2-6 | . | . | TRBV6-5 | TGTGCCAGCAGTTACGTAGGGGCTGGGGCCAATCTCCTGACTTTC | CASSYVGAGANLLTF
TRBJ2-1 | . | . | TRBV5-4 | TGTGCCAACAGCTTTCCACAGGGGAGGAGCAATGAACAGTTCTTC | CANSFPQGRSNEQFF
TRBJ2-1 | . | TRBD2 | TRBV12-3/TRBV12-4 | TGTGCCAGCAGTCGGAGGGAGGGGCGCTCCAACAATGAGCAGTTCTTT | CASSRREGRSNNEQFF
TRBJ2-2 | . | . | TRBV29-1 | TGCAGCGTTGCGACTAACGCGAAAACCGGGGAGCTGTTTTTT | CSVATNAKTGELFF
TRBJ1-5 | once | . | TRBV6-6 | TGTGCCAGCGAGGTAGGAGGAAACAAACAGCCCCAGCATTTT | CASEVGGNKQPQHF
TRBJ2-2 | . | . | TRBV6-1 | TGTGCCACCAGTGAAGTCCCCACTAGCTTATCCGGGGAGCAGTTTTTT | CATSEVPTSLSGEQFF
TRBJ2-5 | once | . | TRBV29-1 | TGCAGCGTTGATCAAGGTGGCGCGGAGACTCAGTACTTC | CSVDQGGAETQYF
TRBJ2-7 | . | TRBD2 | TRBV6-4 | TGTGCCAGGAGTGACCCGACTAGCGGCGTCTACGATCAGTACTTC | CARSDPTSGVYDQYF
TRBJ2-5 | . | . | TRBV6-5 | TGTGCCAGCAGTCATTCGAAGGTCTGTGCCCCGGGAAAGACCCAGTACTTC | CASSHSKVCAPGKTQYF
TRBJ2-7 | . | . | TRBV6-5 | TGTGCCAGCAGTGGTATTACAGAGGCGACTCGACGTTACGAGCAGTACTTC | CASSGITEATRRYEQYF
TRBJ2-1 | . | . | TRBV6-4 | TGTGCCAATCACCTAGCGAGCTCCTACAATGAGCAGTTCTTC | CANHLASSYNEQFF